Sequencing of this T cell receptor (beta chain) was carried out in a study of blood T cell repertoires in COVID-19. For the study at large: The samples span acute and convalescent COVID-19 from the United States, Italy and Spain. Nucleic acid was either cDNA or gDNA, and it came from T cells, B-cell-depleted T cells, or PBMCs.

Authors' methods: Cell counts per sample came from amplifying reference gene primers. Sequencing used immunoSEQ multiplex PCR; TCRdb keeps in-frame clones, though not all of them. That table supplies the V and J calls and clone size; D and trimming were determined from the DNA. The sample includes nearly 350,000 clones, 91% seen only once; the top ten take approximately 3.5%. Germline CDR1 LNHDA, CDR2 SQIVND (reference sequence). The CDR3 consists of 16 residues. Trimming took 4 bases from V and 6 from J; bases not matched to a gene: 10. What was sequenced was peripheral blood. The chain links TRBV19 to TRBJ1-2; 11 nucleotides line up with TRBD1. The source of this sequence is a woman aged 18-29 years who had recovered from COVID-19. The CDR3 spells CASSRYQGQGGDGYTF. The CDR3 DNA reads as TGTGCCAGTAGTAGATACCAGGGACAGGGGGGCGATGGCTACACCTTC.